These T cell receptor beta chains were read from a single sample in a study of molecular identifiers for immune sequencing clone quantification. TCRdb re-analysed the PCR reads in MiXCR, keeping a single row per CDR3 protein. The sample yields about 100,000 distinct CDR3 sequences, around 33% seen once. Material: naive CD8+ T cells from blood, with Jurkat cell RNA spiked in. The receptors originated from a human donor in good health. Some libraries in this study had Jurkat cell RNA spiked in. Both conserved end residues are part of each CDR3. Each record gives: clone size, J gene, D gene, V gene, CDR3 DNA, CDR3 protein. D genes are given only for firm matches. The size field is filled for only some rows; it gives once, few, many or a size class.

many	TRBJ1-1	NA	TRBV28	TGTGCCAGCAGTTTAATCGTGTTGGGCACTGAAGCTTTCTTT	CASSLIVLGTEAFF
many	TRBJ2-5	NA	TRBV2	TGTGCCAGCAGTGAAATCGGACAATTCCAAGAGACCCAGTACTTC	CASSEIGQFQETQYF
NA	TRBJ2-7	TRBD2	TRBV27	TGTGCCAGCAGTCTAAGACGGACTAGCGGCACCTACGAGCAGTACTTC	CASSLRRTSGTYEQYF
many	TRBJ2-1	TRBD1	TRBV6-2/TRBV6-3	TGTGCCAGCAGCTTGGGACAGGTGAACAATGAGCAGTTCTTC	CASSLGQVNNEQFF
few	TRBJ2-7	NA	TRBV20-1	TGCAGTGCTAGTATGGGGCACATTATATACGAGCAGTACTTC	CSASMGHIIYEQYF
few	TRBJ2-7	TRBD1	TRBV29-1	TGCAGCGTTGAAAAACAGGGGGCGTACGAGCAGTACTTC	CSVEKQGAYEQYF
NA	TRBJ2-2	TRBD1	TRBV12-3/TRBV12-4	TGTGCCAGCGGAGACAGGGAGCCGACCGGGGAGCTGTTTTTT	CASGDREPTGELFF
few	TRBJ2-7	NA	TRBV7-6	TGTGCCAGCAGCTTAGGCCCCCCAGGGGAGCAGTACTTC	CASSLGPPGEQYF
NA	TRBJ2-3	NA	TRBV4-1	TGCGCCAGCAGCCAAGAAAGGTTGGAGACAGATACGCAGTTTTTT	CASSQERLETDTQFF
NA	TRBJ2-7	NA	TRBV28	TGTGCCAGCAGTACCGGGACGGTTTATGAGCAGTACTTC	CASSTGTVYEQYF
many	TRBJ2-5	TRBD2	TRBV29-1	TGCAGCGTTGAAGGGACTAGCGGCCACCAAGAGACCCAGTACTTC	CSVEGTSGHQETQYF
few	TRBJ1-1	TRBD1	TRBV18	TGTGCCAGCTCACCGGGACAGGACCTCACTGAAGCTTTCTTT	CASSPGQDLTEAFF
NA	TRBJ2-6	NA	TRBV27	TGTGCCAGCGGACATAGCTCTGGGGCCAACGGCCTGCCATTC	CASGHSSGANGLPF
NA	TRBJ2-5	NA	TRBV6-1	TGTGCCAGCGGTGATGTAAGGCGCCAAGACACCCAGTACTTT	CASGDVRRQDTQYF
few	TRBJ1-2	NA	TRBV12-3/TRBV12-4	TGTGCCAGCAGTTCCTTCCCTGGAAGCGGCTACACCTTC	CASSSFPGSGYTF
many	TRBJ1-1	NA	TRBV5-8	TGTGCCAGTACTTCCCCTTATCTGGGCGCAGGCTCTGAAGCTTTCTTT	CASTSPYLGAGSEAFF
NA	TRBJ2-7	NA	TRBV20-1	TGCAGTGCTAGTCTTGACTACGAGCAGTACTTC	CSASLDYEQYF
few	TRBJ2-1	NA	TRBV3-1	TGTGCCGCTAGACAGGACGGCAATGAGCAGTTCTTC	CAARQDGNEQFF
NA	TRBJ2-5	NA	TRBV7-8	TGTGCCAGCAGTAAACTAGCTCCCCAAGAGCCCCAGTACTTC	CASSKLAPQEPQYF
many	TRBJ1-1	NA	TRBV5-6	TGTGCCAGCAGCTTGCATGCTGGGAAGTCAGCTTTCTTT	CASSLHAGKSAFF
NA	TRBJ2-7	TRBD2	TRBV12-3/TRBV12-4	TGTGCCAGCAGCCCCCCGGGACTAGCGGGAGTCTCCTCCTACGAGCAGTACTTC	CASSPPGLAGVSSYEQYF
NA	TRBJ1-5	TRBD1	TRBV4-1	TGCGACAGCAGCCAGGGGGTCGTAGGTAATCAGCCCCAGCATTTT	CDSSQGVVGNQPQHF
few	TRBJ1-2	NA	TRBV16	TGTGCCAGCAGCCCACAGGTAGATGGCTACACCTTC	CASSPQVDGYTF
NA	TRBJ1-3	NA	TRBV7-9	TGTGCCAGCAGCTTACCGACCGCCGGAAACACCATATTTTTT	CASSLPTAGNTIFF
NA	TRBJ2-7	TRBD2	TRBV20-1	TGCAGTGCTAGCGAGGCGGGACTAGCCTTTGATCCCTACGAGCAGTACTTC	CSASEAGLAFDPYEQYF
many	TRBJ2-7	TRBD1	TRBV20-1	TGCAGTGCTAGGGGGACAGCCTCCTACGAGCAGTACTTC	CSARGTASYEQYF
few	TRBJ1-1	NA	TRBV12-3/TRBV12-4	TGTGCCAGCAGCCAAGACGAGTACACTGAAGCTTTCTTT	CASSQDEYTEAFF
few	TRBJ2-7	NA	TRBV19	TGTGCCAGTAATTTGAGGGCCGGTCACGAGCAGTACTTC	CASNLRAGHEQYF
few	TRBJ2-5	NA	TRBV28	TGTGCCAGCAGTCGGGTTGTGGGGCGGCGGGAGACCCAGTACTTC	CASSRVVGRRETQYF
NA	TRBJ2-3	NA	TRBV7-8	TGTGCCAGCAGCTCAGGGACGTCCTCTAGCACAGATACGCAGTATTTT	CASSSGTSSSTDTQYF
few	TRBJ2-3	TRBD2	TRBV7-6	TGTGCCAGCAGCACCTTAGCGGGACGCACAGATACGCAGTATTTT	CASSTLAGRTDTQYF
few	TRBJ2-3	NA	TRBV4-3	TGCGCCAGCAGCCAAGTAGCTAGCGATTCCATTACGCAGTATTTT	CASSQVASDSITQYF
few	TRBJ2-7	NA	TRBV4-3	TGCGCCAGCAGCCAATCCCACAGCTCCTACGAGCAGTACTTC	CASSQSHSSYEQYF
few	TRBJ2-5	NA	TRBV11-2	TGTGCCAGCAGCTTAGGGACTGGGGAGACCCAGTACTTC	CASSLGTGETQYF
many	TRBJ2-5	NA	TRBV21-1	TGTGCCAGCAGCAAAGGGAATCAGGGACAAGAGACCCAGTACTTC	CASSKGNQGQETQYF
NA	TRBJ1-4	TRBD1	TRBV4-2	TGTGCCAGCAGCCAAGCGTGGACAGGGGCGGAAAAACTGTTTTTT	CASSQAWTGAEKLFF
NA	TRBJ2-5	NA	TRBV28	TGTGCCAGCAGTTTGACTGATTATAAGGTCTGGCAAGAGACCCAGTACTTC	CASSLTDYKVWQETQYF
many	TRBJ2-3	NA	TRBV15	TGTGCCACCAGCATATGGTTTACACAGAACCCTAGCACAGATACGCAGTATTTT	CATSIWFTQNPSTDTQYF
few	TRBJ1-1	NA	TRBV4-3	TGCGCCAGCAGCCCCGGTCGGGTGAACACTGAAGCTTTCTTT	CASSPGRVNTEAFF
NA	TRBJ2-7	NA	TRBV11-2	TGTGCCAGCAGCTTAGCACCGGCACAGGGTCCCGAGCAGTACTTC	CASSLAPAQGPEQYF
few	TRBJ1-1	NA	TRBV10-3	TGTGCCATCATGTCGGGGGATCACACTGAAGCTTTCTTT	CAIMSGDHTEAFF
few	TRBJ2-3	NA	TRBV27	TGTGCCAGCAGTTTCCGGGGGACAGATACGCAGTATTTT	CASSFRGTDTQYF
few	TRBJ2-3	NA	TRBV27	TGTGCCAGCAGTCCCTTCGTCGGCACAGATACGCAGTATTTT	CASSPFVGTDTQYF
NA	TRBJ1-2	NA	TRBV27	TGTGCCAGCAGTAACGGCTATGGCTACACCTTC	CASSNGYGYTF
NA	TRBJ2-6	NA	TRBV4-3	TGCGCCAGCAGCCAACAGGGAGTGGCTGGGGCCAACGTCCTGACTTTC	CASSQQGVAGANVLTF
few	TRBJ2-1	TRBD2	TRBV19	TGTGCCAGTAGTAAGGACAGCGGGAGTTTCGATGAGCAGTTCTTC	CASSKDSGSFDEQFF
NA	TRBJ2-7	NA	TRBV6-2/TRBV6-3	TGTGACAGCCCCGACAGCGCGTACTACGAGCAGTACTTC	CDSPDSAYYEQYF
few	TRBJ2-1	TRBD2	TRBV11-2	TGTGCCAGCAGTATTACGCTCAGGACTAGCCTTTTAGGTGAGCAGTTCTTC	CASSITLRTSLLGEQFF
few	TRBJ2-3	TRBD1	TRBV4-3	TGCGCCAGCAGCCCCGCGAGGGGGCTAGGTACGCAGTATTTT	CASSPARGLGTQYF
NA	TRBJ2-5	NA	TRBV5-6	TGTGCCAGCAGCTTTAACAGGCAAGAGACCCGGTACTTC	CASSFNRQETRYF
NA	TRBJ2-3	TRBD2	TRBV19	TGTGCCAGTAGTCCCCTAGCGGGAGGATCTGCAGATACGCAGTATTTT	CASSPLAGGSADTQYF
few	TRBJ2-3	NA	TRBV12-3/TRBV12-4	TGTGCCAGCGGGCCGGAAGATACGCAGTATTTT	CASGPEDTQYF
many	TRBJ1-1	TRBD1	TRBV29-1	TGCAGCGTGACCGGGACAGGGGGTCCCGAAGCTTTCTTT	CSVTGTGGPEAFF
NA	TRBJ2-1	NA	TRBV7-8	TGTGCCAGCACCTCTTTGGACTTCCCATACAATGAGCAGTTCTTC	CASTSLDFPYNEQFF
NA	TRBJ2-7	TRBD1	TRBV7-9	TGTGCCAGCAGCATACAGGGGGCGAGACACCTTCGTCACGAGCAGTACTTC	CASSIQGARHLRHEQYF
few	TRBJ2-7	NA	TRBV6-2/TRBV6-3	TGTGCCAGCAGTTACCGAGGGTCTCCGGGGCAGTACTTC	CASSYRGSPGQYF
NA	TRBJ2-7	NA	TRBV4-2	TGTGCCAGCAGCCCAGACAGCCACAAGCAGTACTTC	CASSPDSHKQYF
NA	TRBJ2-3	TRBD1	TRBV13	TGTGCCAGCAGCCCACCGCCGGACAGGGGTGACACAGATTCGCAGTATTTT	CASSPPPDRGDTDSQYF
many	TRBJ1-5	NA	TRBV5-5	TGTGCCAGCAGCTTGGAGGGCGGACCGAATCAGCCCCAGCATTTT	CASSLEGGPNQPQHF
many	TRBJ1-5	TRBD1	TRBV5-6	TGTGCCAGCAGCTTGGGTACAGGGGGCGGTCAGCCCCAGCATTTT	CASSLGTGGGQPQHF